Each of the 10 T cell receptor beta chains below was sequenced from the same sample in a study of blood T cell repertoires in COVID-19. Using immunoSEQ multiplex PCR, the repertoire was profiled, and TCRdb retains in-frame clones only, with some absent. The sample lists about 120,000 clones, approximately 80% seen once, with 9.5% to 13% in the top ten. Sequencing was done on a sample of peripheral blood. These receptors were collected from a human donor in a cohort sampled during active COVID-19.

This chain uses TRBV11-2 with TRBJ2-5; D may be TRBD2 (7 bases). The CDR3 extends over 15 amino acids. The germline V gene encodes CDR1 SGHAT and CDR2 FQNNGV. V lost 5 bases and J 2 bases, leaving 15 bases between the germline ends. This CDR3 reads CASSPRGALQETQYF. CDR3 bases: TGTGCCAGCAGCCCCCGGGGGGCCCTGCAAGAGACCCAGTACTTC.

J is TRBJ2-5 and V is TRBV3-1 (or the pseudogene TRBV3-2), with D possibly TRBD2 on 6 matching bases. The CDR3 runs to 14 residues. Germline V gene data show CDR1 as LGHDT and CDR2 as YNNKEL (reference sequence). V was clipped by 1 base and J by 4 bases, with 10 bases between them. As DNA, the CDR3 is TGTGCCAGCAGCCAAGTGATGGGGGGAGAGACCCAGTACTTC. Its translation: CASSQVMGGETQYF.

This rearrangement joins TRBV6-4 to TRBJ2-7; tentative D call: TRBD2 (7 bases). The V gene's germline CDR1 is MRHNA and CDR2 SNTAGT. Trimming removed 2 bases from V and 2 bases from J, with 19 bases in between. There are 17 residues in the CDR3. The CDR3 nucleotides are TGTGCCAGCAGTGACAGGGGGGGCCCGCGGCAGCCCTACGAGCAGTACTTC. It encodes CASSDRGGPRQPYEQYF.

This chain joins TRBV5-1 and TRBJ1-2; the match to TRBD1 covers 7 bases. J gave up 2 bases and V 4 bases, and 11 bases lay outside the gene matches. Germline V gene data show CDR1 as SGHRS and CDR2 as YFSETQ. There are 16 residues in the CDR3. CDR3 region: CASSMGQTQRNYGYTF. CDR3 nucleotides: TGCGCCAGCAGCATGGGACAGACCCAAAGGAACTATGGCTACACCTTC.

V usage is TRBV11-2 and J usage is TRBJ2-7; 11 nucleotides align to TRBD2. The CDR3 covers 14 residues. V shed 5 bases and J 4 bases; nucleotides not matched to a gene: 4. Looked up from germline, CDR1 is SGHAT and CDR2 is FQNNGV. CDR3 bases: TGTGCCAGCAGCCAACCTAGCGGGGGGTACGAGCAGTACTTC. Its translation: CASSQPSGGYEQYF.

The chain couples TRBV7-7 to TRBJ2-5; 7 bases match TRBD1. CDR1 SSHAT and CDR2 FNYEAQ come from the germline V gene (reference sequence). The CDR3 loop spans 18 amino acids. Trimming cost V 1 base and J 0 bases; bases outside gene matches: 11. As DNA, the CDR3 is TGTGCCAGCAGCTTAGGGGGAACTAACGGACAGGACCAAGAGACCCAGTACTTC. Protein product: CASSLGGTNGQDQETQYF.

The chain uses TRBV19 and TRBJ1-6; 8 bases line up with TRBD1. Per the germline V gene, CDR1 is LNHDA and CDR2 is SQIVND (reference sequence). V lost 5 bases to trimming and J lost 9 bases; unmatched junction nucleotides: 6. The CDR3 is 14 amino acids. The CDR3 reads CASSATGATSPLHF. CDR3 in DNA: TGTGCCAGTAGTGCGACAGGGGCAACTTCACCCCTCCACTTT.

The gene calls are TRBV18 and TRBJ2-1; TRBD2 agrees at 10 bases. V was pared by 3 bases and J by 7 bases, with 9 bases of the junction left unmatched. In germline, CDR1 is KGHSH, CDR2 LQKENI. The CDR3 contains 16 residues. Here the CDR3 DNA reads TGTGCCAGCTCACCTGCCCCCAGCGGGGGGGCGAATGAGCAGTTCTTC. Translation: CASSPAPSGGANEQFF.

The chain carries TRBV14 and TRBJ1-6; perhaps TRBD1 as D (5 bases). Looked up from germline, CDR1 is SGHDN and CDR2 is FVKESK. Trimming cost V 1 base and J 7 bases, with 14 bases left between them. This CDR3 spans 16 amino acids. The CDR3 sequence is CASSQGSSRANSPLHF. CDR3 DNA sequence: TGTGCCAGCAGCCAAGGATCAAGCAGGGCAAATTCACCCCTCCACTTT.

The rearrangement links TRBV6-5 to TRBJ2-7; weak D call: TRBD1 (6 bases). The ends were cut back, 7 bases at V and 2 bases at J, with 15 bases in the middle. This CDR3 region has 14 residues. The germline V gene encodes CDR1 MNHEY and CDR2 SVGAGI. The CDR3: CASTRDRLAYEQYF. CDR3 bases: TGTGCCAGCACAAGAGACAGGTTAGCCTACGAGCAGTACTTC.